Listed here are 2 T cell receptor beta chains from one sample, sequenced in a study of blood T cell repertoires in COVID-19 (dated by TCRdb to the early 2020s). The library came from the immunoSEQ multiplex PCR assay. TCRdb provides this immuneACCESS table in a form limited to in-frame rearrangements. Some clones are lacking; in checked studies, under half of them reflect an unresolved V gene, and why the rest are absent is not known. This sample lists roughly 100,000 clones; around 90% were detected once. Of the sample, around 5% falls within the top ten clones. Sequenced input: peripheral blood. Receptor source: a woman of 80 years or more with active COVID-19.

The chain links TRBV6-5 to TRBJ2-7, with 7 bases that match TRBD1. V dropped 5 bases and J dropped 4; count of bases not matched to a gene: 11. The CDR3 totals 15 residues. Germline assignment: CDR1 MNHEY and CDR2 SVGAGI. The CDR3 loop reads CASSLYVGGGYEQYF. As DNA, the CDR3 is TGTGCCAGCAGTCTTTACGTAGGGGGCGGGTACGAGCAGTACTTC.

This clone was counted only a few times. A junction end diverges from the germline sequence, so it may reflect a read error. This rearrangement joins TRBV6-2 or TRBV6-3 to TRBJ1-5, with 8 bases that match TRBD1. The CDR3 extends over 14 amino acids. CDR1 and CDR2 (germline): MNHEY, SVGEGT. CDR3: CASSRGQGNQPQHF. In DNA, the CDR3 is TGTGCCAGCAGTAGAGGACAGGGCAACCAGCCCCAGCATTTT.